A single T cell receptor beta chain is shown here with its context. Its antigen is still unknown. The data originate from a study of T cell repertoires in cytomegalovirus infection. Turning to the study itself: An indication of both CMV infection and matching HLA type came from public TCR beta signatures.

Whole-study results and caveats: In two of eight donors, the top clonotype was HLA-C-restricted CMV-specific.

The V and J ends lost 4 bases and 1 base respectively, with 13 bases between them. CDR1 and CDR2 (germline): DFQATT, SNEGSKA (reference sequence). The CDR3 loop spans 15 amino acids. One entry per CDR3 protein results from TCRdb running MiXCR on the reads. The sample lists around 630,000 distinct CDR3 sequences; 20% to 25% were seen once. This chain uses TRBV20-1 with TRBJ2-2; D call uncertain. The sequence was collected from a human donor in good health (CMV status not recorded). Some clones in this sample may be carry-over from other donors' samples. Source material: CD8+ T cells from PBMCs. CDR3 nucleotide sequence: TGCAGTGCTAAACATACAGAAAGGAACACCGGGGAGCTGTTTTTT. This codes for CSAKHTERNTGELFF.